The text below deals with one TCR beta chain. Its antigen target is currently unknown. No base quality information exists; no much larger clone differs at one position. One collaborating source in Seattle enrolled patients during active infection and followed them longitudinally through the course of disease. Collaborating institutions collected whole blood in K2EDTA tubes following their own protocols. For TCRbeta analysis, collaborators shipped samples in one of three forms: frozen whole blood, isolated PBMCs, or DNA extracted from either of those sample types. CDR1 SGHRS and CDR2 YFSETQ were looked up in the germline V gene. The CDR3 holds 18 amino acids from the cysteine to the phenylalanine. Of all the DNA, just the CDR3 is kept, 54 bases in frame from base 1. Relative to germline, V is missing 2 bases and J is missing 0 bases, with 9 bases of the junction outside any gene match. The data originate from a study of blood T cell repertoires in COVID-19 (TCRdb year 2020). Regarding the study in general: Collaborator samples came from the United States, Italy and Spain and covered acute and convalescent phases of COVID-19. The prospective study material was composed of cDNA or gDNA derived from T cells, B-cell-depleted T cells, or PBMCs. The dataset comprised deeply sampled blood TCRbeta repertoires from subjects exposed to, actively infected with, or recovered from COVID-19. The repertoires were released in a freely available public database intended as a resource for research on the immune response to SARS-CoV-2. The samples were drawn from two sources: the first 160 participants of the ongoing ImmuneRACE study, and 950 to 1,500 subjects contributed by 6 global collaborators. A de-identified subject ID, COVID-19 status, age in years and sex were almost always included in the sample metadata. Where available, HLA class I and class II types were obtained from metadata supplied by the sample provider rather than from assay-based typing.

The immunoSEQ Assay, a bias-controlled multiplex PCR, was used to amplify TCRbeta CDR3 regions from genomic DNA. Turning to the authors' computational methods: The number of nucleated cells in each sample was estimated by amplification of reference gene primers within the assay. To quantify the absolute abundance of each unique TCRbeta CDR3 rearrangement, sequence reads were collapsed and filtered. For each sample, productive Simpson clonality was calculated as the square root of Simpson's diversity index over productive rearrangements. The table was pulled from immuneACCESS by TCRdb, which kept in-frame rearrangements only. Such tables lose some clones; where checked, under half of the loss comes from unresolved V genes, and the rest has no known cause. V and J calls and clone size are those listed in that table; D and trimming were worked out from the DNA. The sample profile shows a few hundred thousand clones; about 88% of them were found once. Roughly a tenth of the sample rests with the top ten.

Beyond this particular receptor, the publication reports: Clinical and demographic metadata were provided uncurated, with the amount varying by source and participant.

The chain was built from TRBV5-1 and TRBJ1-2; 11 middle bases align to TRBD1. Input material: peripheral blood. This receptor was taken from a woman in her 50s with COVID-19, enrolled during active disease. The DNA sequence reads TGCGCCAGCAGCTTCTCCACGGACAGGGGGCTATCTAACTATGGCTACACCTTC. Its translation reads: CASSFSTDRGLSNYGYTF.